A single T cell receptor (beta chain) is shown here with its context. This PCR relied on a set of 60 Vbeta primers and 13 Jbeta primers. The data were produced by immunoSEQ multiplex PCR, yet TCRdb's version contains in-frame clones alone and is incomplete. The profile shows 150,000 or so clones, approximately 70% of them singletons. The data derive from a study of cytomegalovirus exposure and HLA in healthy donors. The V end was cut by 5 bases, the J end by 0 bases, with 10 bases between. This CDR3 spans 14 amino acids. Germline loops: CDR1 MDHEN, CDR2 SYDVKM. The rearrangement uses TRBV28 and TRBJ2-5, with D perhaps matching TRBD1 (5 bases). The specimen sequenced was PBMCs. The TCR was taken from a man between 18 and 35 years old in good health and CMV-seropositive. The CDR3 DNA follows: TGTGCCAGCAGTCCGAGGACATACCAAGAGACCCAGTACTTC. This codes for CASSPRTYQETQYF.